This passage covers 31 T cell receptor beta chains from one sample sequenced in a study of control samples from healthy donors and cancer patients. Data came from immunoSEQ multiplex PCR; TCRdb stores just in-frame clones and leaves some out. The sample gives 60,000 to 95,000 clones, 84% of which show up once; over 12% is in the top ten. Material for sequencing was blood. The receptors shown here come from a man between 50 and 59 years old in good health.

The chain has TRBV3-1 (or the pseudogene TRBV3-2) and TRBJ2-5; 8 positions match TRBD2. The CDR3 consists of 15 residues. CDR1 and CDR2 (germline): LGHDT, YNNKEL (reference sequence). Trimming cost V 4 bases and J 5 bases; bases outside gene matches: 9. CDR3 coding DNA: TGTGCCAGCAGCCGCAAAGGCGGGGGGCCGGAGACCCAGTACTTC. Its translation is CASSRKGGGPETQYF.

DNA of the CDR3: TGTGCCAGCAGCTTAGACAGGGTCACCGGGGAGCTGTTTTTT. Amino acids: CASSLDRVTGELFF. The V call is TRBV7-2, the J call TRBJ2-2, with D perhaps TRBD1 (6 bases). Germline assignment: CDR1 SGHTA and CDR2 FQGNSA. V was shortened by 1 base and J by 4 bases, with 7 bases between the two germline ends. The CDR3 spans 14 residues.

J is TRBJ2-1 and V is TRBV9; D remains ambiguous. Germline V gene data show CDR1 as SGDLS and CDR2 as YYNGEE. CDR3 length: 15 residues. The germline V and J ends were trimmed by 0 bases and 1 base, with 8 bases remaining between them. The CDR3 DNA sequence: TGTGCCAGCAGCGTAGGTTCGCGGTCCTACAATGAGCAGTTCTTC. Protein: CASSVGSRSYNEQFF.

CDR3 loop: CASSYPSSGRSVSGANVLTF. CDR3 bases: TGTGCCAGCAGTTACCCATCTAGCGGGAGATCGGTTTCTGGGGCCAACGTCCTGACTTTC. The chain has TRBV6-2 or TRBV6-3 and TRBJ2-6, with 10 bases that match TRBD2. Germline loops: CDR1 MNHEY, CDR2 SVGEGT. This CDR3 spans 20 amino acids. J lost 1 base, V lost 2 bases, and 11 bases had no gene match.

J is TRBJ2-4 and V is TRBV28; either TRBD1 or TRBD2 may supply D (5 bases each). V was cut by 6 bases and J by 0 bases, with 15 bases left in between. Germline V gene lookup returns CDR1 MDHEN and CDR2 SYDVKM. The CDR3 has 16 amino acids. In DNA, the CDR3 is TGTGCCAGCAGCCCAACGGGGCCGAAAGCCAAAAACATTCAGTACTTC. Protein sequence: CASSPTGPKAKNIQYF.

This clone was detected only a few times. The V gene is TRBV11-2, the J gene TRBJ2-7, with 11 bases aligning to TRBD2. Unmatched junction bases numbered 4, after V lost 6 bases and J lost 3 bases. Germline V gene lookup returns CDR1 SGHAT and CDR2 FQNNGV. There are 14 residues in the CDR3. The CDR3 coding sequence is TGTGCCAGCAGGGCCCTAGCGGGGGGCTACGAGCAGTACTTC. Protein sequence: CASRALAGGYEQYF.

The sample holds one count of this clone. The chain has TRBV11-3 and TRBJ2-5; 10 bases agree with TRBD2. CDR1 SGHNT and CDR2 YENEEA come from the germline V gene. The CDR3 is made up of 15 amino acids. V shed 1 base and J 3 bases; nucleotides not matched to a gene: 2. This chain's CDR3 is CASSLGGLAEETQYF. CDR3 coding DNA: TGTGCCAGCAGCTTAGGCGGACTAGCGGAAGAGACCCAGTACTTC.

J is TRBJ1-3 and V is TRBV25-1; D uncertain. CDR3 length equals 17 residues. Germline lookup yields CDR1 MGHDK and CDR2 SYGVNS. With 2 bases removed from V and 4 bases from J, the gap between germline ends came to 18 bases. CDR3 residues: CASSENQGKGSGNTIYF. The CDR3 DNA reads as TGTGCCAGCAGTGAAAATCAAGGGAAAGGATCCGGAAACACCATATATTTT.

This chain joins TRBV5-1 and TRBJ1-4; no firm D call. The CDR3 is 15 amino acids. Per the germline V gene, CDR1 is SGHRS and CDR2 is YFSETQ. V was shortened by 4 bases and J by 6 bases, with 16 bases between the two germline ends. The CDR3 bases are TGCGCCAGCAGCCCGAATTCGGTGACCTATGAAAAACTGTTTTTT. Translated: CASSPNSVTYEKLFF.

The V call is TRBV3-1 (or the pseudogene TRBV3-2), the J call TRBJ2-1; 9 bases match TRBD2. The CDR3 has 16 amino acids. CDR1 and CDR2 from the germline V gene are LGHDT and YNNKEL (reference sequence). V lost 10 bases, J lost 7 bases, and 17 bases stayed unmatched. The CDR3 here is CATRTSGRESGNEQFF. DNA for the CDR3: TGTGCCACCCGTACTAGCGGGCGGGAGAGCGGGAATGAGCAGTTCTTC.

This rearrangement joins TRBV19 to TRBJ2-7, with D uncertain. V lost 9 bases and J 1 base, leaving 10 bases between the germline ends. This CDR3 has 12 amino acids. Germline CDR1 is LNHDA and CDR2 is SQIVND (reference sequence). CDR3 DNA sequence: TGTGCCAGCTTGAGCCCATCCTACGAGCAGTACTTC. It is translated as CASLSPSYEQYF.

DNA of the CDR3: TGTGCCAGCTCACCAGGGCGGGGGGGCGATCAGCCCCAGCATTTT. It codes for CASSPGRGGDQPQHF. This chain uses TRBV18 with TRBJ1-5, with D possibly TRBD1 on 6 matching bases. The CDR3 contains 15 residues. Trimming shortened V by 2 bases and J by 5 bases, and 13 bases separated the two germline ends. CDR1 and CDR2 (germline): KGHSH, LQKENI.

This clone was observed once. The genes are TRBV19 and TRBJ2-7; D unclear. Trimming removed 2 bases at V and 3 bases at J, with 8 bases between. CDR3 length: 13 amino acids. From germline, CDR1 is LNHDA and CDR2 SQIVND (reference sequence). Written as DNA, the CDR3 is TGTGCCAGTAGTATAAATCAAGGCTACGAGCAGTACTTC. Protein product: CASSINQGYEQYF.

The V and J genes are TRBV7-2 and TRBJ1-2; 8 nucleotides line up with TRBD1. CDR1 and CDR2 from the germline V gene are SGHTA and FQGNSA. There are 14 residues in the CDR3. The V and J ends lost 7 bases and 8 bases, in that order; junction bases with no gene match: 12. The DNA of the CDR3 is TGTGCCAGCATCAATGACAGGGGATTCGGGGGCTACACCTTC. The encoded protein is CASINDRGFGGYTF.

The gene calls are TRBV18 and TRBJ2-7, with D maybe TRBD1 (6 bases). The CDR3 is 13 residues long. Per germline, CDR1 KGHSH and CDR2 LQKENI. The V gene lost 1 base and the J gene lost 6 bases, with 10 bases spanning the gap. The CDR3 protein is CASSPRSGAEQYF. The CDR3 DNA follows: TGTGCCAGCTCACCACGGTCAGGGGCCGAGCAGTACTTC.

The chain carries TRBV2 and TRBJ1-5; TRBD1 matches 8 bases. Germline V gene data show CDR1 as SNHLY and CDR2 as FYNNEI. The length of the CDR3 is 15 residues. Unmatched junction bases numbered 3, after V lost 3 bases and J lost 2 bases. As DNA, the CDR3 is TGTGCCAGCAGTGAGGAGACAGGGGGCAATCAGCCCCAGCATTTT. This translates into CASSEETGGNQPQHF.

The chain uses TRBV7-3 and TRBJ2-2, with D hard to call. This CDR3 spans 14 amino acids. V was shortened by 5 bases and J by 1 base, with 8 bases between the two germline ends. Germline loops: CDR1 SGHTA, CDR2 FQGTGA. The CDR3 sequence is CASSVDENTGELFF. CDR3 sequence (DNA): TGTGCCAGCAGCGTTGACGAGAACACCGGGGAGCTGTTTTTT.

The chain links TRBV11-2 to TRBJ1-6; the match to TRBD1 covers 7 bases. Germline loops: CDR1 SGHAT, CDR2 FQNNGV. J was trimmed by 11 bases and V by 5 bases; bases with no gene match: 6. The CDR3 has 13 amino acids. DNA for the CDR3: TGTGCCAGCAGCCGACAGGGCGCGACACCCCTCCACTTT. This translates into CASSRQGATPLHF. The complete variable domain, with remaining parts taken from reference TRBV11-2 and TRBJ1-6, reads EAGVAQSPRYKIIEKRQSVAFWCNPISGHATLYWYQQILGQGPKLLIQFQNNGVVDDSQLPKDRFSAERLKGVDSTLKIQPAKLEDSAVYLCASSRQGATPLHFGNGTRLTVT.

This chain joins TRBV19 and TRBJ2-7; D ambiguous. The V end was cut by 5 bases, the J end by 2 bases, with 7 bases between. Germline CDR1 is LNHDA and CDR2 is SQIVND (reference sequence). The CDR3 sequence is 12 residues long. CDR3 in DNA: TGTGCCAGTAGTCTGAACGCCTACGAGCAGTACTTC. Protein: CASSLNAYEQYF.

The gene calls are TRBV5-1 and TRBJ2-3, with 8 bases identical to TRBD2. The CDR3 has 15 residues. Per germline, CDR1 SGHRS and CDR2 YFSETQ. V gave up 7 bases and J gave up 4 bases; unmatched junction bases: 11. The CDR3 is CASGLSGMVADTQYF. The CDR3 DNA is TGCGCCAGCGGCCTTAGCGGGATGGTTGCAGATACGCAGTATTTT. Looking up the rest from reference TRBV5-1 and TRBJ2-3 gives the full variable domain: KAGVTQTPRYLIKTRGQQVTLSCSPISGHRSVSWYQQTPGQGLQFLFEYFSETQRNKGNFPGRFSGRQFSNSRSEMNVSTLELGDSALYLCASGLSGMVADTQYFGPGTRLTVL.

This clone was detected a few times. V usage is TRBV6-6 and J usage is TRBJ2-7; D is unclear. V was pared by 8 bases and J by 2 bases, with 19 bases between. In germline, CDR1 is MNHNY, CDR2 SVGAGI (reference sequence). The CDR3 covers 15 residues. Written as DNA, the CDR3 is TGTGCCAGCTCTGGTGGGTTGAGAAAAGCCTACGAGCAGTACTTC. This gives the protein CASSGGLRKAYEQYF.

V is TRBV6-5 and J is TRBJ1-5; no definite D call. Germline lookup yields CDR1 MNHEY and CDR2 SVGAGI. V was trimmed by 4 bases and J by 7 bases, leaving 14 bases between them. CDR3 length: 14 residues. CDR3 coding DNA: TGTGCCAGCAGTTTACGGGCCAGTGTCCAGCCCCAGCATTTT. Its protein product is CASSLRASVQPQHF.

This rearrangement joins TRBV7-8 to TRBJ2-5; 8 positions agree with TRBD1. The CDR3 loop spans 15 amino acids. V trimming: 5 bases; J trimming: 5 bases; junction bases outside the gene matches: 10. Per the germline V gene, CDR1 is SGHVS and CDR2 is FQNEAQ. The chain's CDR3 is CASSPSTGALETQYF. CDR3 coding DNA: TGTGCCAGCAGCCCATCGACAGGGGCTTTGGAGACCCAGTACTTC.

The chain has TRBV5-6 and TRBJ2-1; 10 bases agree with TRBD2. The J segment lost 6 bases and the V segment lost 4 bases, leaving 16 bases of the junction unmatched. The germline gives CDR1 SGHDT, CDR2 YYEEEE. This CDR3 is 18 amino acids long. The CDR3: CASSQEGSSGSVFNEQFF. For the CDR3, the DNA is TGTGCCAGCAGCCAAGAGGGGTCTAGCGGGAGTGTCTTCAATGAGCAGTTCTTC.

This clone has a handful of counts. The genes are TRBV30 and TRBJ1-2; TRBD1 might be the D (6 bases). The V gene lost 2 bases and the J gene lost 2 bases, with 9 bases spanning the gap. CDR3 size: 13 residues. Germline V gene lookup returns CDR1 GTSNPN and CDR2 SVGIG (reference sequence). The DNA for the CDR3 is TGTGCCTGGAGTAGGGGGGAGAACTATGGCTACACCTTC. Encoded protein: CAWSRGENYGYTF.

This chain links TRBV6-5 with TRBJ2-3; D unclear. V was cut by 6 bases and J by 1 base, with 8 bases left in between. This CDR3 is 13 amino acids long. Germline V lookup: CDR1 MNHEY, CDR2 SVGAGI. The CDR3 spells CASSPRGTDTQYF. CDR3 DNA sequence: TGTGCCAGCAGCCCCCGGGGCACAGATACGCAGTATTTT.

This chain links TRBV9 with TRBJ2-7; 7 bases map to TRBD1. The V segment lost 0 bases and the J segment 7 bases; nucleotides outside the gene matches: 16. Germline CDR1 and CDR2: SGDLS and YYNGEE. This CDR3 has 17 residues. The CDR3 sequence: CASSVGLATGKVGEQYF. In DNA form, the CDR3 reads TGTGCCAGCAGCGTAGGTTTGGCGACAGGGAAGGTTGGGGAGCAGTACTTC.

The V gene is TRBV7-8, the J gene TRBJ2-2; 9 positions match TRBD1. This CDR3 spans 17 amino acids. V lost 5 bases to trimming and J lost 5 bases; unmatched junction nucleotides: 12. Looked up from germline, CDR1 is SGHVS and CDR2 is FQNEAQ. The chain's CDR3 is CASSVISGQGLTGELFF. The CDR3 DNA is TGTGCCAGCAGCGTCATTTCGGGACAGGGACTTACCGGGGAGCTGTTTTTT.

CDR3 DNA: TGTGCCAGCAGCCCCGGCCCCGGAAACACTGAAGCTTTCTTT. Translated, it gives CASSPGPGNTEAFF. The rearrangement joins TRBV7-3 to TRBJ1-1; D call uncertain. V dropped 5 bases and J dropped 2 bases, with 12 bases sitting between them. The CDR3 runs to 14 residues. Germline V lookup: CDR1 SGHTA, CDR2 FQGTGA.

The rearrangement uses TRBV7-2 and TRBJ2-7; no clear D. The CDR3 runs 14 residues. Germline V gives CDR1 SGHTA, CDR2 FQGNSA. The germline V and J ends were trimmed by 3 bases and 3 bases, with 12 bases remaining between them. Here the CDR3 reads CASSFLDGNYEQYF. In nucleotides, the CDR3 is TGTGCCAGCAGCTTTTTGGACGGTAACTACGAGCAGTACTTC.

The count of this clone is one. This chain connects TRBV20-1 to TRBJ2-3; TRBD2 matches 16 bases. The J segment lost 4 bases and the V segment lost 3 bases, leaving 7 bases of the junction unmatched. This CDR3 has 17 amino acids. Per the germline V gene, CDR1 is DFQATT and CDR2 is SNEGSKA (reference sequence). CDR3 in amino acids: CSASTGTSGRDPDTQYF. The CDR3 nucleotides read TGCAGTGCTAGTACCGGGACTAGCGGGAGGGACCCAGATACGCAGTATTTT.